A selection of T cell receptor beta chains follows, all from one sample in a study of Ad26.COV2.S vaccination and SARS-CoV-2 variants. Only in-frame clones appear in the TCRdb table, and some are missing; sequencing was by immunoSEQ multiplex PCR. This sample has about 320,000 clones, with 86% found just once. Sequenced material: peripheral blood, taken in a trial of Ad26.COV2.S vaccine versus placebo. The receptors here all came from a person aged 18 to 59 who received the Ad26.COV2.S COVID-19 vaccine or a placebo. Each CDR3 is given with its conserved first and last residue. A D gene is named only where the DNA matches it firmly. For some rows the clone size is stated as once, few or many, or as a class when expanded; others skip it.

DNA	CDR3	V	size	length	J	D
TGTGCCAGCAGCCCCCGACAGGGGAACACTGAAGCTTTCTTT	CASSPRQGNTEAFF	TRBV5-4	.	14	TRBJ1-1	TRBD1
TGTGCCATCAGAAAGGGACAACCGAACACTGAAGCTTTCTTT	CAIRKGQPNTEAFF	TRBV10-3	.	14	TRBJ1-1	.
TGTGCCAGCAGCGTAGGGCAGGGAGGACAGGGCTATGGCTACACCTTC	CASSVGQGGQGYGYTF	TRBV9	.	16	TRBJ1-2	TRBD1
TGTGCCAGCAGCCCCAGGGACAGGGGAGGAACCGGGGAGCTGTTTTTT	CASSPRDRGGTGELFF	TRBV7-3	.	16	TRBJ2-2	TRBD1
TGTGCCACCAGCAGAGAGTCAGGGGGTCGGGATACGCAGTATTTT	CATSRESGGRDTQYF	TRBV15	.	15	TRBJ2-3	TRBD1
TGTGCCAGCAGTGAAATCCGGGGGGGGACGGACGAGCAGTACTTC	CASSEIRGGTDEQYF	TRBV6-1	.	15	TRBJ2-7	TRBD2
TGTGCCAGCTCAAGAACACCGGGACAGAGCACAGATACGCAGTATTTT	CASSRTPGQSTDTQYF	TRBV18	.	16	TRBJ2-3	TRBD1
TGCGCCAGCAGCCCCTCCTGGGGTATGGACGAGCAGTACTTC	CASSPSWGMDEQYF	TRBV5-1	few	14	TRBJ2-7	.
TGTGCCAGCAGCTTGGGACAGCGAAAACTGTTTTTT	CASSLGQRKLFF	TRBV5-6	.	12	TRBJ1-4	.
TGTGCCAGCAGACAGGAGAGCCATACGCAGTATTTT	CASRQESHTQYF	TRBV12-3/TRBV12-4	few	12	TRBJ2-3	.
TGTGCCAGCAGTCCCCCGGACAGGCCTGGCACTGAAGCTTTCTTT	CASSPPDRPGTEAFF	TRBV6-5	.	15	TRBJ1-1	TRBD1
TGTGCCAGCATGACACTGGGGAAAGCTTTCTTT	CASMTLGKAFF	TRBV19	.	11	TRBJ1-1	.
TGTGCCAGCAGCTTGATACTTTACAATGAGCAGTTCTTC	CASSLILYNEQFF	TRBV5-6	.	13	TRBJ2-1	.
TGTGCCAGCAGCTTAGCCGTTGAGAGTAAACTGTTTTTT	CASSLAVESKLFF	TRBV7-2	.	13	TRBJ1-4	.
TGTGCCAGCAGTGAACAGGGGGGGAACACTGAAGCTTTCTTT	CASSEQGGNTEAFF	TRBV2	.	14	TRBJ1-1	TRBD1
TGTGCCATCAGTGAGTCAACAGAGTACACTGAAGCTTTCTTT	CAISESTEYTEAFF	TRBV10-3	few	14	TRBJ1-1	.
TGTGCCAGCAGTGGCTCCACGGGGGACTCATACAATGAGCAGTTCTTC	CASSGSTGDSYNEQFF	TRBV2	.	16	TRBJ2-1	.
TGTGCCTGGAGGAGGACGACAGTTTTCCTTGGCTACACCTTC	CAWRRTTVFLGYTF	TRBV30	many	14	TRBJ1-2	.
TGTGCCAGCGCCCCTTCGACAGGGGGGGAGACCCAGTACTTC	CASAPSTGGETQYF	TRBV5-6	.	14	TRBJ2-5	TRBD1
TGTGCCAGCTCACCACCGTGGGGTTCTGGAAACACCATATATTTT	CASSPPWGSGNTIYF	TRBV18	.	15	TRBJ1-3	.
TGTGCCAGCAGCTTAGGGCTTAAAGAGACCCAGTACTTC	CASSLGLKETQYF	TRBV7-2	.	13	TRBJ2-5	.
TGCGCCAGCAGCTTGGCTGCAGGGGAGGGGCAGGGCTACACCTTC	CASSLAAGEGQGYTF	TRBV5-1	few	15	TRBJ1-2	.
TGTGCCATCAGTGGTGGACAGGTGAACACCGGGGAGCTGTTTTTT	CAISGGQVNTGELFF	TRBV10-3	.	15	TRBJ2-2	TRBD1
TGCGCCAGCAGCCTAGGCTCCTACAATGAGCAGTTCTTC	CASSLGSYNEQFF	TRBV5-1	few	13	TRBJ2-1	.
TGTGCCAGTAGTACGTACAGGGGATCCGAAGCTTTCTTT	CASSTYRGSEAFF	TRBV19	.	13	TRBJ1-1	TRBD1
TGTGCCAGCAGCCAACATCGAGGAGCCGGGTTCAATGAGCAGTTCTTC	CASSQHRGAGFNEQFF	TRBV14	few	16	TRBJ2-1	.
TGTGCCAGCTCACCGGGGAGCGCGGGGAACAATGAGCAGTTCTTC	CASSPGSAGNNEQFF	TRBV18	.	15	TRBJ2-1	.
TGTGCCAGCAGTGTAGGCGACCCTGGGGCCAACGTCCTGACTTTC	CASSVGDPGANVLTF	TRBV2	once	15	TRBJ2-6	.
TGTGCCTGGAGCACTGGGCGGGGGGGGAACACAGATACGCAGTATTTT	CAWSTGRGGNTDTQYF	TRBV30	.	16	TRBJ2-3	TRBD2
TGTGCCAGCAGCTTGGTTGAGGGACAGGGGAACACTGAAGCTTTCTTT	CASSLVEGQGNTEAFF	TRBV5-5	few	16	TRBJ1-1	TRBD1
TGCAGCGTCACCCCCCCGGGACAGAGCTCCATGAACACTGAAGCTTTCTTT	CSVTPPGQSSMNTEAFF	TRBV29-1	.	17	TRBJ1-1	TRBD1
TGTGCCAGCAGCTCTAAGCGTGGCGTTACCACCGGGGAGCTGTTTTTT	CASSSKRGVTTGELFF	TRBV3-1/TRBV3-2	.	16	TRBJ2-2	.
TGTGCCAGCAGTGAAGCCATCCTTTTTCGGGGGGTTAACACCGGGGAGCTGTTTTTT	CASSEAILFRGVNTGELFF	TRBV6-1	once	19	TRBJ2-2	TRBD2
TGTGCCAGCAGCCGGCAGTGGACTAGCGGGGGGGCGTACACAGATACGCAGTATTTT	CASSRQWTSGGAYTDTQYF	TRBV7-9	.	19	TRBJ2-3	TRBD2
TGTGCCAGTACCCAAAGGGGGGGTAGCACTGAAGCTTTCTTT	CASTQRGGSTEAFF	TRBV19	.	14	TRBJ1-1	.
TGTGCCTGGAGTGTTCGGACTTATGCAACTAATGAAAAACTGTTTTTT	CAWSVRTYATNEKLFF	TRBV30	.	16	TRBJ1-4	.
TGTGCCAGTAGTAAGGGTGGGACAGGGCCCCAAGAGACCCAGTACTTC	CASSKGGTGPQETQYF	TRBV19	.	16	TRBJ2-5	TRBD1
TGTGCCAGCAGTTTGGGGGGGCTTGGCAATCAGCCCCAGCATTTT	CASSLGGLGNQPQHF	TRBV6-2/TRBV6-3	.	15	TRBJ1-5	.
TGTGCCTGGAGTGGGGACAGGGGGGACTATGGCTACACCTTC	CAWSGDRGDYGYTF	TRBV30	.	14	TRBJ1-2	TRBD1
TGTGCCTGGAGTGTTAGCGGGGGCGCAGATACGCAGTATTTT	CAWSVSGGADTQYF	TRBV30	.	14	TRBJ2-3	TRBD2
TGTGCCAGCTCCAACAGGGACACAGATACGCAGTATTTT	CASSNRDTDTQYF	TRBV18	.	13	TRBJ2-3	.
TGCGCCAGCAGCCGAGAGGTCGGGGAGCTGTTTTTT	CASSREVGELFF	TRBV4-3	.	12	TRBJ2-2	.
TGTGCCAGCAGCCGGAGGGGGACTGAAGCTTTCTTT	CASSRRGTEAFF	TRBV3-1/TRBV3-2	many	12	TRBJ1-1	.
TGTGCCAGCTCACCCCTCCAGGCCAGCAATGAGCAGTTCTTC	CASSPLQASNEQFF	TRBV18	.	14	TRBJ2-1	.
TGTGCCAGCAGCTTACTACAACCCTATGGCTACACCTTC	CASSLLQPYGYTF	TRBV7-9	.	13	TRBJ1-2	.
TGTGCCAGCAGCTCCCCCCAGGGAAGTGTGGCTGAAGCTTTCTTT	CASSSPQGSVAEAFF	TRBV7-9	.	15	TRBJ1-1	.
TGTGCCAGCAGCTCGGGACAGTTGAACACCGGGGAGCTGTTTTTT	CASSSGQLNTGELFF	TRBV5-4	.	15	TRBJ2-2	TRBD1
TGTGCCAGCAGTCCGGGGGGGGCCTCCTTTAACACTGAAGCTTTCTTT	CASSPGGASFNTEAFF	TRBV5-4	.	16	TRBJ1-1	.
TGTGCCAGCAGCGTAGTACCCGTCGGGGGTGAGCAGTTCTTC	CASSVVPVGGEQFF	TRBV9	.	14	TRBJ2-1	.
TGTGCCAGCAGCTTGGGACAGGGCATCTCGAACCAATATGGCTACACCTTC	CASSLGQGISNQYGYTF	TRBV7-8	.	17	TRBJ1-2	TRBD1